The 6 T cell receptor beta chains below were found in one sample sequenced in a study of T cell responses to AZD1222 COVID-19 vaccine. Data came from immunoSEQ multiplex PCR; TCRdb stores just in-frame clones and leaves some out. The repertoire has 130,000 to 150,000 clones, 80% to 90% of them found once; the top ten carry about 1.5%. The sample in question was peripheral blood, obtained on day 0 of AZD1222 vaccination. The receptor source for this set is an adult in good health.

This chain uses TRBV6-5 with TRBJ1-2; no definite D call. V was clipped by 5 bases and J by 4 bases, with 11 bases between them. The CDR3 length is 13 residues. Germline CDR1 and CDR2: MNHEY and SVGAGI. The CDR3 bases are TGTGCCAGCAGTCTGGACCAATTCTATGGCTACACCTTC. Translated: CASSLDQFYGYTF.

J is TRBJ2-1 and V is TRBV9; 9 bases line up with TRBD2. The CDR3 covers 15 residues. Trimming at V came to 4 bases and at J to 7 bases, leaving 9 bases not matched to a gene. The germline gives CDR1 SGDLS, CDR2 YYNGEE. CDR3: CASSILAGSVNEQFF. The CDR3 DNA follows: TGTGCCAGCAGCATACTAGCGGGTTCGGTGAATGAGCAGTTCTTC.

The sample holds one count of this clone. The chain has TRBV30 and TRBJ1-2; D is uncertain. The V gene lost 0 bases and the J gene lost 0 bases, with 11 bases spanning the gap. CDR1 is GTSNPN and CDR2 is SVGIG in the germline V gene (reference sequence). This CDR3 is built from 15 residues. This chain's CDR3 is CAWSVFSGPNYGYTF. The CDR3 region has the DNA TGTGCCTGGAGTGTATTTTCAGGACCTAACTATGGCTACACCTTC. The whole variable domain, remainder taken from reference TRBV30 and TRBJ1-2, is SQTIHQWPATLVQPVGSPLSLECTVEGTSNPNLYWYRQAAGRGLQLLFYSVGIGQISSEVPQNLSASRPQDRQFILSSKKLLLSDSGFYLCAWSVFSGPNYGYTFGSGTRLTVV.

The genes are TRBV28 and TRBJ1-3; TRBD1 might be the D (5 bases). In germline, CDR1 is MDHEN, CDR2 SYDVKM. Trimming removed 6 bases at V and 4 bases at J, with 19 bases between. CDR3 length: 16 residues. The CDR3 here is CASRVGGGFSGNTIYF. CDR3 bases: TGTGCCAGCAGGGTCGGGGGGGGTTTTTCCGGAAACACCATATATTTT. Together with reference TRBV28 and TRBJ1-3, the CDR3 gives the full variable domain: DVKVTQSSRYLVKRTGEKVFLECVQDMDHENMFWYRQDPGLGLRLIYFSYDVKMKEKGDIPEGYSVSREKKERFSLILESASTNQTSMYLCASRVGGGFSGNTIYFGEGSWLTVV.

V gene TRBV5-6 combines with J gene TRBJ1-2, with TRBD1 matching over 7 bases. The germline V gene has CDR1 SGHDT and CDR2 YYEEEE. The junction had 5 bases not matched to a gene; V was cut back by 0 bases and J by 6 bases. CDR3 size: 14 residues. The CDR3 loop is CASSLGRGKDGYTF. The CDR3 DNA sequence: TGTGCCAGCAGCTTGGGCAGGGGGAAGGATGGCTACACCTTC. Full variable domain (rest looked up from reference TRBV5-6 and TRBJ1-2): DAGVTQSPTHLIKTRGQQVTLRCSPKSGHDTVSWYQQALGQGPQFIFQYYEEEERQRGNFPDRFSGHQFPNYSSELNVNALLLGDSALYLCASSLGRGKDGYTFGSGTRLTVV.

This clone appeared a single time. The chain has TRBV6-5 and TRBJ2-7; 8 bases are a match to TRBD1. Germline CDR1 MNHEY, CDR2 SVGAGI. Trimming removed 6 bases from V and 7 bases from J; junction bases left unmatched: 11. CDR3 length: 14 amino acids. CDR3 coding DNA: TGTGCCAGCAGCACCGACCGGACAGGGTGGGAGCAGTACTTC. Translated, it gives CASSTDRTGWEQYF.